Reported below is one TCR beta chain. Compared with germline, one end of the junction differs, possibly owing to a read error. CDR1 and CDR2 from the germline V gene are SGHKS and YYEKEE (reference sequence). The CDR3 totals 15 residues. Per the study methods: Using reference gene primer amplification, nucleated cell counts were estimated. Profiling relied on immunoSEQ multiplex PCR, and the TCRdb table lists in-frame clones only, not all of them. Clonal size and the V and J genes are those of that table, whereas D and trimming came from the DNA. There are roughly 200,000 clones in the sample; more than 75% occur only once, and 2.7% lies in the top ten. The sample belongs to a study of blood T cell repertoires in COVID-19. Turning to the study itself: Material from acute and convalescent COVID-19 was sourced from the United States, Italy and Spain. The cDNA or gDNA used as material had been derived from T cells, B-cell-depleted T cells, or PBMCs.

The clonotype originates from a man between 35 and 55 years old with active or convalescent COVID-19. The rearrangement joins TRBV5-5 to TRBJ1-4; no definite D call. The sequenced material came from peripheral blood. The CDR3 DNA reads as TGTGCCAGCAGCTTGGGGGCAGAAACTTATGAAAAACTGTTTTTT. Its protein is CASSLGAETYEKLFF.